This T cell receptor beta chain appears in the sequencing data of a study of OX40 agonist ivuxolimab in advanced cancers. Study-level points and caveats: Near-lowest levels of clonal expansion characterized partial responders at 0.1-3.0 mg/kg.

About this clone itself: Its antigen is unidentified.

Produced via immunoSEQ multiplex PCR; TCRdb's table is partial and in-frame only. The data hold 60,000 to 100,000 clones, with around 94% observed a single time. Sequenced material: CD4+ or CD8+ T cells sorted from blood, taken in a trial of the OX40 agonist ivuxolimab. This clonotype originated in an adult with an advanced solid tumor such as melanoma, head and neck, liver or kidney cancer.

The CDR3 is CASSEDWGTGELFF. CDR3 sequence (DNA): TGTGCCAGCAGTGAGGACTGGGGCACCGGGGAGCTGTTTTTT. The rearrangement uses TRBV6-1 and TRBJ2-2; possibly TRBD2 for D (5 bases). V dropped 3 bases and J dropped 4 bases, with 9 bases sitting between them. The CDR3 is 14 residues long. The germline CDR1 and CDR2 sequences are MNHNS and SASEGT.